This paragraph reports one TCR beta chain. The data stem from a study of low-dose radiotherapy and immunotherapy resistance in tumors. Study background: 1 Gy per fraction was delivered to Cohort 2 every two weeks, for 13 Gy total over 26 weeks. TRAV- and TRBV-specific primers primed first-strand cDNA, covering alpha and beta chains. Intravenous ipilimumab 1 mg/kg every six weeks was given with nivolumab 240 mg every two weeks.

The time point: after trial treatment. Treatment described: LDRT plus nivolumab, ipilimumab, low-dose cyclophosphamide and aspirin (RACIN trial). Amplification of TCRs used a constant-region primer and V-primer adapter for approximately 18 PCR cycles. TCRdb re-analysed the reads in MiXCR, keeping a single row per CDR3 protein. The sample lists 50,000 or so distinct CDR3 sequences; approximately 31% were seen once. The receptor's source is a male donor with rectosigmoid adenocarcinoma. This material consisted of PBMCs, taken after low-dose radiotherapy plus immunotherapy.

The CDR3 nucleotides read TGTGCCAGCAGTTTATTTTCAGGGGGAGGGTACAATGAGCAGTTCTTC. Its translation is CASSLFSGGGYNEQFF. V gene TRBV28 combines with J gene TRBJ2-1; D may correspond to TRBD1 or TRBD2 (7 bases each). CDR3 length equals 16 residues. Germline assignment: CDR1 MDHEN and CDR2 SYDVKM. V was cut by 1 base and J by 4 bases, with 14 bases left in between.